Listed here are 4 T cell receptor beta chains from one sample, sequenced in a study of shared clonotypes between healthy human individuals. Generated by immunoSEQ multiplex PCR, the TCRdb table keeps only in-frame clones and is missing some. The sample gives millions of clones, roughly nine tenths of which show up once; 0.11% to 0.15% is in the top ten. The sequenced material came from naive CD4+ T cells sorted from blood. The subset is: CD45RA+ positively selected. These receptors were taken from a man younger than 35 in good health.

In this sample, this clone turned up a few times. This sample also contains other DNA sequences that code for the same CDR3. The chain combines TRBV10-3 with TRBJ1-2; D may be TRBD1 (6 bases). The germline CDR1 and CDR2 sequences are ENHRY and SYGVKD. The V and J ends lost 6 bases and 1 base respectively, with 6 bases between them. This CDR3 has 12 amino acids. CDR3 in DNA: TGTGCCATCAGACAGGGTAACTATGGCTACACCTTC. Its translation: CAIRQGNYGYTF.

As to this clone: An end of the junction does not agree with germline; a read error may underlie this. V is TRBV5-1 and J is TRBJ1-6, with 8 nucleotides matching TRBD1. The CDR3 has 15 amino acids. From germline, CDR1 is SGHRS and CDR2 YFSETQ. Here the CDR3 reads CASSLSGGYDSPLHF. CDR3 coding DNA: TGCGCCAGCAGCTTGTCAGGGGGCTATGATTCACCCCTCCACTTT.

The genes are TRBV5-6 and TRBJ2-7; no reliable D call. Trimming cost V 3 bases and J 0 bases, with 16 bases left between them. CDR1 SGHDT and CDR2 YYEEEE come from the germline V gene. The CDR3 covers 16 residues. DNA of the CDR3: TGTGCCAGCAGCTCCTTGACGCAGTCCATCTCCTACGAGCAGTACTTC. Translation gives CASSSLTQSISYEQYF. The full variable domain, in which reference TRBV5-6 and TRBJ2-7 provide the parts outside the CDR3, is DAGVTQSPTHLIKTRGQQVTLRCSPKSGHDTVSWYQQALGQGPQFIFQYYEEEERQRGNFPDRFSGHQFPNYSSELNVNALLLGDSALYLCASSSLTQSISYEQYFGPGTRLTVT.

The V and J genes are TRBV5-4 and TRBJ1-1; a weak D match, TRBD1 (6 bases). The germline V gene has CDR1 SGHNT and CDR2 YYREEE (reference sequence). The CDR3 loop spans 12 amino acids. The ends were cut back, 4 bases at V and 10 bases at J, with 14 bases in the middle. The CDR3 sequence: CASSGQGRRAFF. The CDR3 DNA reads as TGTGCCAGCAGCGGTCAGGGGCGCCGAGCTTTCTTT.